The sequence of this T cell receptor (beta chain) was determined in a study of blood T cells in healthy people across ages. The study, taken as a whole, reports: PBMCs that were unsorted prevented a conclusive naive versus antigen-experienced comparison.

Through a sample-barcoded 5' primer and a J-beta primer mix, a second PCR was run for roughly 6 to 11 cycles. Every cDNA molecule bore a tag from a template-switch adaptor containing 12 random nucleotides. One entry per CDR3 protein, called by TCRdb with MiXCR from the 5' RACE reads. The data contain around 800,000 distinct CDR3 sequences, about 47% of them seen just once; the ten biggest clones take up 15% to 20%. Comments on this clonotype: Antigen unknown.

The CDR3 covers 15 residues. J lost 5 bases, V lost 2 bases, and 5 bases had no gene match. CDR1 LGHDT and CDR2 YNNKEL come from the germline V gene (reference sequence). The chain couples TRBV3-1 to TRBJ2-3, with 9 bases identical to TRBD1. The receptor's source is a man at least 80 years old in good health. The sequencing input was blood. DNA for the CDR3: TGTGCCAGCAGCCAATCACAGGGGGCCGTAGATACGCAGTATTTT. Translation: CASSQSQGAVDTQYF.